This note documents a single T cell receptor beta chain sequence. Authors' analysis steps: A productive frequency of 2.59 x 10-5 was the lowest detectable. Assay used: immunoSEQ multiplex PCR; TCRdb lists only in-frame clones, some missing. The DNA was the basis for D and trimming; V, J and clone size are from that table. The table includes tens of thousands of clones, 87% detected once. The data originate from a study of STAT5B mutations in CD4+ large granular lymphocyte leukemia. On the study more broadly: Among healthy controls, a particular HLA allele went with more CDR3 'QG' motifs.

This CDR3 region has 10 residues. Per the germline V gene, CDR1 is DFQATT and CDR2 is SNEGSKA (reference sequence). The ends were cut back, 6 bases at V and 5 bases at J, with 6 bases in the middle. The sequenced sample was CD4+ T cells from blood buffy coats. The V gene is TRBV20-1, the J gene TRBJ2-3; D gene ambiguous. The sequence derives from a human donor in good health. The CDR3 sequence: CSATRDTQYF. The DNA of the CDR3 is TGCAGTGCAACCCGAGATACGCAGTATTTT.